The clone carrying this TCR beta chain was observed at least ten times. Antigen: not known. TCRdb re-called the 5' RACE reads with MiXCR, one entry per CDR3 protein. The sample has around 27,000 distinct CDR3 sequences, 7.4% seen once. CDR1 is SGHDN and CDR2 is FVKESK in the germline V gene. CDR3 length: 15 residues. V shed 5 bases, J shed 5 bases, and the junction held 8 bases outside the gene matches. The sample is drawn from a study of T-cell memory formation after mild COVID-19. The study's findings and limits: Among clones contracting day 15 to 85, CD4/CD8 was balanced, whereas later expanders leaned CD4+. Cross-reactive memory apparently joined, as some responding clones appeared in pre-infection memory.

The receptor comes from an adult woman who had mild COVID-19 (a few samples of this study predate the infection). Cell type and time point are not known. The sample was PBMCs or a T cell subset sorted from them (not recorded which). This rearrangement joins TRBV14 to TRBJ2-5; 10 nucleotides match TRBD2. The CDR3 DNA reads TGTGCCAGCAGCGCTAGCGGGGGCCGGTTTGAGACCCAGTACTTC. Translating gives CASSASGGRFETQYF.